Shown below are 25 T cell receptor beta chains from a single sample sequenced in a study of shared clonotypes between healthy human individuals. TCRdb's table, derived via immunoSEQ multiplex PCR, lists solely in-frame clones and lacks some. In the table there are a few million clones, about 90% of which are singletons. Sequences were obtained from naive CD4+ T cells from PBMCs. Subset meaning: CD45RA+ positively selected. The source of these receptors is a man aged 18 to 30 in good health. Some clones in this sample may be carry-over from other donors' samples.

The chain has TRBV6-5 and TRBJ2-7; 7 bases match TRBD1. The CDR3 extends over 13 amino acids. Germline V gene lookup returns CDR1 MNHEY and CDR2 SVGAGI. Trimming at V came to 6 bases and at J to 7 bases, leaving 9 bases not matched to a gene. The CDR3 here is CASSPDRENEQYF. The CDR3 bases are TGTGCCAGCAGCCCCGACAGGGAAAATGAGCAGTACTTC.

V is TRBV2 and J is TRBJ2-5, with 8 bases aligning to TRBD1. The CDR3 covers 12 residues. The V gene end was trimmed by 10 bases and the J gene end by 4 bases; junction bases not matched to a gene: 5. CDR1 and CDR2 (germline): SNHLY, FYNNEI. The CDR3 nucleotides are TGTGCCACCGACAGGGGTGGAGAGACCCAGTACTTC. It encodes CATDRGGETQYF.

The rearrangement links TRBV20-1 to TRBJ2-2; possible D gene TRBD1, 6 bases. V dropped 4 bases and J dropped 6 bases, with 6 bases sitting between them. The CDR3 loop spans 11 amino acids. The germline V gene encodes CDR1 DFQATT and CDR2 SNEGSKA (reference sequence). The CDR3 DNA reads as TGCAGTGCTAACAGGGCCGGGGAGCTGTTTTTT. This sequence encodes CSANRAGELFF.

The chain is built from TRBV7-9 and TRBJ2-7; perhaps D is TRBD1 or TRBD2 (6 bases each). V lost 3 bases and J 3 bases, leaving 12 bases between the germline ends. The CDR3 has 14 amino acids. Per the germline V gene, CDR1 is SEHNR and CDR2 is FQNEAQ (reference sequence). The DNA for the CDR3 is TGTGCCAGCAGCTTCTCCGGAGGGGGCTACGAGCAGTACTTC. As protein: CASSFSGGGYEQYF.

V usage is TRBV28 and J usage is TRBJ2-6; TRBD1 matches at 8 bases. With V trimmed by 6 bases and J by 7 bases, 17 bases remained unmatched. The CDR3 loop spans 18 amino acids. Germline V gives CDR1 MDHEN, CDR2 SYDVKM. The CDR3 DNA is TGTGCCAGCAGACCCGCCGGGACAGGTTCGCCTATAGCCAACGTCCTGACTTTC. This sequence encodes CASRPAGTGSPIANVLTF.

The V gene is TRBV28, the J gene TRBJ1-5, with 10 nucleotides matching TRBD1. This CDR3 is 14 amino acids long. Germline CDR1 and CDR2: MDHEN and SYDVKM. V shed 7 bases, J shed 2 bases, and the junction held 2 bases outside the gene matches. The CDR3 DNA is TGTGCCAGCACCGGGACAGGGGGCAATCAGCCCCAGCATTTT. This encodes CASTGTGGNQPQHF.

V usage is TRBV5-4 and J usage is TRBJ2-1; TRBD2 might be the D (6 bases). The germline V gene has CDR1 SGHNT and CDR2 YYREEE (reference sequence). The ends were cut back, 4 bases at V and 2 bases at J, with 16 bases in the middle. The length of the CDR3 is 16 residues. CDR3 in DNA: TGTGCCAGCAGCGGGACCGGGGGATCGACCTACAATGAGCAGTTCTTC. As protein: CASSGTGGSTYNEQFF. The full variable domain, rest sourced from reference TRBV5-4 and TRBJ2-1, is ETGVTQSPTHLIKTRGQQVTLRCSSQSGHNTVSWYQQALGQGPQFIFQYYREEENGRGNFPPRFSGLQFPNYSSELNVNALELDDSALYLCASSGTGGSTYNEQFFGPGTRLTVL.

CDR3 residues: CASSLAASGSQNEQFF. The DNA for the CDR3 is TGTGCCAGCAGCTTAGCGGCTAGCGGGAGTCAAAATGAGCAGTTCTTC. The chain links TRBV7-2 to TRBJ2-1, with TRBD2 matching 10 bases. The germline CDR1 and CDR2 sequences are SGHTA and FQGNSA. V lost 0 bases, J lost 7 bases, and 6 bases stayed unmatched. The CDR3 covers 16 residues.

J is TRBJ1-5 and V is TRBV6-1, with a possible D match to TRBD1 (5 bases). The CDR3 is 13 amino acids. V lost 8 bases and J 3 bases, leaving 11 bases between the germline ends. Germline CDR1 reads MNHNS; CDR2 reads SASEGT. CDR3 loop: CASRPGNNQPQHF. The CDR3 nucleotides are TGTGCCAGCCGGCCAGGGAACAATCAGCCCCAGCATTTT.

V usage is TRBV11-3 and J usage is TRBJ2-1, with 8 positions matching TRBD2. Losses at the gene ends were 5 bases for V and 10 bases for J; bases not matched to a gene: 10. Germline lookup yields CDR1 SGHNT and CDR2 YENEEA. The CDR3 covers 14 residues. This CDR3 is CASSHTSGWGEQFF. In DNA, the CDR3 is TGTGCCAGCAGCCACACTAGCGGCTGGGGGGAGCAGTTCTTC.

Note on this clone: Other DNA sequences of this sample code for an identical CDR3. The CDR3 region is CASSPLAGAPYEQYF. CDR3 bases: TGTGCCAGCTCACCCCTCGCGGGAGCACCCTACGAGCAGTACTTC. The gene calls are TRBV18 and TRBJ2-7; 7 nucleotides line up with TRBD2. The CDR3 covers 15 residues. The germline gives CDR1 KGHSH, CDR2 LQKENI. The J segment lost 2 bases and the V segment lost 3 bases, leaving 7 bases of the junction unmatched.

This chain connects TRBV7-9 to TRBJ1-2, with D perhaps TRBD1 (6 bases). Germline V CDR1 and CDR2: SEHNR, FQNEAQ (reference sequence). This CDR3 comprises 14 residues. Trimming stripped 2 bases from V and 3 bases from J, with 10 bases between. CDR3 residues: CASSLNPGDYGYTF. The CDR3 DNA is TGTGCCAGCAGCTTAAACCCAGGGGACTATGGCTACACCTTC. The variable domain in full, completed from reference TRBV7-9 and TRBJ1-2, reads DTGVSQNPRHKITKRGQNVTFRCDPISEHNRLYWYRQTLGQGPEFLTYFQNEAQLEKSRLLSDRFSAERPKGSFSTLEIQRTEQGDSAMYLCASSLNPGDYGYTFGSGTRLTVV.

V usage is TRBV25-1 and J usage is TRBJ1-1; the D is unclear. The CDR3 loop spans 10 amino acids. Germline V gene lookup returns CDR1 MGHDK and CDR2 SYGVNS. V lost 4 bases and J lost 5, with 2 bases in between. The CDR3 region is CASSGTEAFF. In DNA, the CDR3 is TGTGCCAGCAGTGGAACTGAAGCTTTCTTT. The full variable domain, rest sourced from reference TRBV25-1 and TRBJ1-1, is EADIYQTPRYLVIGTGKKITLECSQTMGHDKMYWYQQDPGMELHLIHYSYGVNSTEKGDLSSESTVSRIRTEHFPLTLESARPSHTSQYLCASSGTEAFFGQGTRLTVV.

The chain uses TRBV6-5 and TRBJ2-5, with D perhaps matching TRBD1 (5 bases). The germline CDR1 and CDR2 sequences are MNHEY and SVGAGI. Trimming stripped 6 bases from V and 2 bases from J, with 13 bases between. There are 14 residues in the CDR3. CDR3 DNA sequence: TGTGCCAGCAGGTCAGGCCCAGGGCAAGAGACCCAGTACTTC. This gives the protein CASRSGPGQETQYF.

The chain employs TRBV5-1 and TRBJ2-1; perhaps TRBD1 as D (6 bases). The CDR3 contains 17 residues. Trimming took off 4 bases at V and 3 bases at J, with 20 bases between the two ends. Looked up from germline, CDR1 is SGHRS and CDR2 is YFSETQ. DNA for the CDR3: TGCGCCAGCAGCGCGCCCGACAGGTCCCCCGTCTACAATGAGCAGTTCTTC. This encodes CASSAPDRSPVYNEQFF.

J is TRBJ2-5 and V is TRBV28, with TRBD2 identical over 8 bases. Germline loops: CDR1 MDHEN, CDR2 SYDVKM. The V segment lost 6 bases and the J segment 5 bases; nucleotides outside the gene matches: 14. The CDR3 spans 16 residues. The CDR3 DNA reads TGTGCCAGCAGCCGAGGACTAGCCTCAATCGGGGAGACCCAGTACTTC. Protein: CASSRGLASIGETQYF.

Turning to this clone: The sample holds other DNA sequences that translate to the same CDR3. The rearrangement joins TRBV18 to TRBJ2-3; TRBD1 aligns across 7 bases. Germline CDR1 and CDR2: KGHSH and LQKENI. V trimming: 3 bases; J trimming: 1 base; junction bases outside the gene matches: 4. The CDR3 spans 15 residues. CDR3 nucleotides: TGTGCCAGCTCACCGGTCACAGGGGGCACAGATACGCAGTATTTT. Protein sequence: CASSPVTGGTDTQYF. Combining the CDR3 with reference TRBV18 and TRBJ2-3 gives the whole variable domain NAGVMQNPRHLVRRRGQEARLRCSPMKGHSHVYWYRQLPEEGLKFMVYLQKENIIDESGMPKERFSAEFPKEGPSILRIQQVVRGDSAAYFCASSPVTGGTDTQYFGPGTRLTVL.

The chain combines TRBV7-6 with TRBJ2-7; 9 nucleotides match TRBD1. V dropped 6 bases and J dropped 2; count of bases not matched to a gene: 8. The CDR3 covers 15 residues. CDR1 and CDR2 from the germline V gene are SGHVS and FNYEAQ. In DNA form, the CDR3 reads TGTGCCAGCAGTCCCACCGGGACAGGGCCCTACGAGCAGTACTTC. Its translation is CASSPTGTGPYEQYF.

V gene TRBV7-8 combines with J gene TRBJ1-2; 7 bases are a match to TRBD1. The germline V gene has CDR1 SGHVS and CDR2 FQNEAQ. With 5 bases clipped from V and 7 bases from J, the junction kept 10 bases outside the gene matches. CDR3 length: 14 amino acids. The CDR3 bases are TGTGCCAGCAGCCCGCGACAGGGTCGGGTTGGCTACACCTTC. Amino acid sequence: CASSPRQGRVGYTF.

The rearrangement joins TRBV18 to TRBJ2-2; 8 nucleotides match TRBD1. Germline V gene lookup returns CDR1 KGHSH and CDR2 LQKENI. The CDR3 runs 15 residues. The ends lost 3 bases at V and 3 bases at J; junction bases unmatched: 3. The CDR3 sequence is CASSPDRAYTGELFF. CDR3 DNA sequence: TGTGCCAGCTCACCGGACAGGGCCTACACCGGGGAGCTGTTTTTT.

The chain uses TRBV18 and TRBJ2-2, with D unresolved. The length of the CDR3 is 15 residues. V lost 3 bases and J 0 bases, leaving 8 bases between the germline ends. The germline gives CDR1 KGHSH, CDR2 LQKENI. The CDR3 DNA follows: TGTGCCAGCTCACCCCGGCCTCCGAACACCGGGGAGCTGTTTTTT. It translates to CASSPRPPNTGELFF.

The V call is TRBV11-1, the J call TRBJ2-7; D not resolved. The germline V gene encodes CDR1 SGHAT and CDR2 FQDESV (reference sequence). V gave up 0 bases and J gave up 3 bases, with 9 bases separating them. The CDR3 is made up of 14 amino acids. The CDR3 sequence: CASSLAGLFYEQYF. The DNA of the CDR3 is TGTGCCAGCAGCTTAGCCGGGTTATTCTACGAGCAGTACTTC.

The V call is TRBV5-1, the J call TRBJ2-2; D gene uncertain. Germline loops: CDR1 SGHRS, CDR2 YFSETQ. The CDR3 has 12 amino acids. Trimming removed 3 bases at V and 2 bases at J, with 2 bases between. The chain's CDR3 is CASSYNTGELFF. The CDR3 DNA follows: TGCGCCAGCAGCTATAACACCGGGGAGCTGTTTTTT.

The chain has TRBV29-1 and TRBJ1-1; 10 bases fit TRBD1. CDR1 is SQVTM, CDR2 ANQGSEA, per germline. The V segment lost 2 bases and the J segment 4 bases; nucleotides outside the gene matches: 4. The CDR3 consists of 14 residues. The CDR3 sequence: CSVERQGAGTEAFF. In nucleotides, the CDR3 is TGCAGCGTTGAACGACAGGGGGCGGGCACTGAAGCTTTCTTT.

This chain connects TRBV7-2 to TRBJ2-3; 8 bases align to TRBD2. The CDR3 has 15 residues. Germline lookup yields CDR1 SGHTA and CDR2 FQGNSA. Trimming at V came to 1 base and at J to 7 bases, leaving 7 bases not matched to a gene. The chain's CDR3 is CASSLVGLVVNTQYF. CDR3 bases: TGTGCCAGCAGCTTAGTGGGACTAGTTGTAAATACGCAGTATTTT.